The rows below give T cell receptor beta chains drawn from one sample of a study of Ad26.COV2.S vaccination and SARS-CoV-2 variants. The table came from immunoSEQ multiplex PCR; TCRdb's copy has only in-frame clones and leaves some out. The repertoire has 350,000 to 500,000 clones, 90% of them found once; the top ten carry under 4.5%. This specimen was peripheral blood, taken in a trial of Ad26.COV2.S vaccine versus placebo. Source of these receptors: a person between 18 and 60 years old who received the Ad26.COV2.S COVID-19 vaccine or a placebo. The CDR3 runs from the conserved cysteine through the conserved F or W. The order of the fields is D gene, clone size, J gene, V gene, CDR3 DNA, CDR3 protein. A D gene is named only where the DNA matches it firmly. Size tells how often a clone was seen (once, few, many) or the class of an expanded clone, and some rows leave it out.

d_gene: TRBD2
abundance: NA
j_gene: TRBJ2-5
v_gene: TRBV24-1
CDR3nt: TGTGCCACCAGTGACAGACTAGCAGTCGAGACCCAGTACTTC
CDR3aa: CATSDRLAVETQYF

d_gene: NA
abundance: NA
j_gene: TRBJ2-7
v_gene: TRBV7-2
CDR3nt: TGTGCCAGCAGCCCAGCGGGACAAGGGATCGAGCAGTACTTC
CDR3aa: CASSPAGQGIEQYF

d_gene: NA
abundance: NA
j_gene: TRBJ2-1
v_gene: TRBV18
CDR3nt: TGTGCCAGCTCACCAGGCGCTGCAAATGAGCAGTTCTTC
CDR3aa: CASSPGAANEQFF

d_gene: TRBD2
abundance: NA
j_gene: TRBJ2-1
v_gene: TRBV27
CDR3nt: TGTGCCAGCAGTTTGACTAGCGGGGATGAGCAGTTCTTC
CDR3aa: CASSLTSGDEQFF

d_gene: NA
abundance: NA
j_gene: TRBJ2-1
v_gene: TRBV4-3
CDR3nt: TGCGCCAGCAGCCGGGCCGGCGGGACCCTACAGGGAAATGAGCAGTTCTTC
CDR3aa: CASSRAGGTLQGNEQFF

d_gene: TRBD1
abundance: once
j_gene: TRBJ2-7
v_gene: TRBV24-1
CDR3nt: TGTGCCACCAGTGATTTCACCGGGACAGGGGGCCACGAGCAGTACTTC
CDR3aa: CATSDFTGTGGHEQYF

d_gene: TRBD1
abundance: NA
j_gene: TRBJ2-7
v_gene: TRBV28
CDR3nt: TGTGCCAGCAGCCCTGGACAGGACCCCTACGAGCAGTACTTC
CDR3aa: CASSPGQDPYEQYF

d_gene: NA
abundance: NA
j_gene: TRBJ1-5
v_gene: TRBV7-2
CDR3nt: TGTGCCAGCAGCCGAACTATGGGTGGCCCCCAGCATTTT
CDR3aa: CASSRTMGGPQHF

d_gene: NA
abundance: NA
j_gene: TRBJ2-1
v_gene: TRBV12-3/TRBV12-4
CDR3nt: TGTGCCAGCAGAACTGAGGGGAATGAGCAGTTCTTC
CDR3aa: CASRTEGNEQFF

d_gene: NA
abundance: once
j_gene: TRBJ2-5
v_gene: TRBV5-4
CDR3nt: TGTGCCAGCAGCTTGCCGGCCCGGGAGACCCAGTACTTC
CDR3aa: CASSLPARETQYF

d_gene: TRBD2
abundance: NA
j_gene: TRBJ2-7
v_gene: TRBV6-2/TRBV6-3
CDR3nt: TGTGCCAGCAGTTACGGGGACCCGCCGGGAGGCGAGCAGTACTTC
CDR3aa: CASSYGDPPGGEQYF

d_gene: TRBD2
abundance: NA
j_gene: TRBJ2-5
v_gene: TRBV19
CDR3nt: TGTGCCAGTAGTAATCCCCGCGGGACTAGCCGTGAGACCCAGTACTTC
CDR3aa: CASSNPRGTSRETQYF

d_gene: NA
abundance: NA
j_gene: TRBJ2-7
v_gene: TRBV3-1/TRBV3-2
CDR3nt: TGTGCCAGCAGCCAAGATCTCAGACTCTTCTACGAGCAGTACTTC
CDR3aa: CASSQDLRLFYEQYF

d_gene: NA
abundance: few
j_gene: TRBJ2-2
v_gene: TRBV7-3
CDR3nt: TGTGCCAGCAGCTTAGCGGCCCACACCGGGGAGCTGTTTTTT
CDR3aa: CASSLAAHTGELFF

d_gene: NA
abundance: NA
j_gene: TRBJ2-1
v_gene: TRBV5-1
CDR3nt: TGCGCCAGCAGCTTGGGACTACCCTATGTTGATGAGCAGTTCTTC
CDR3aa: CASSLGLPYVDEQFF

d_gene: NA
abundance: NA
j_gene: TRBJ2-3
v_gene: TRBV2
CDR3nt: TGTGCCAGCAGTCAGGACTCCACTGGGCCAGATACGCAGTATTTT
CDR3aa: CASSQDSTGPDTQYF

d_gene: NA
abundance: NA
j_gene: TRBJ2-2
v_gene: TRBV19
CDR3nt: TGTGCCAGTACCCCTGTGGCTCGACTGAACACCGGGGAGCTGTTTTTT
CDR3aa: CASTPVARLNTGELFF

d_gene: NA
abundance: NA
j_gene: TRBJ2-2
v_gene: TRBV6-4
CDR3nt: TGTGCCAGCAGTGCGGAATCGGCCGGGGAGCTGTTTTTT
CDR3aa: CASSAESAGELFF

d_gene: NA
abundance: few
j_gene: TRBJ2-5
v_gene: TRBV13
CDR3nt: TGTGCCAGCAGCCTGGGACCTTACCGCCAAGAGACCCAGTACTTC
CDR3aa: CASSLGPYRQETQYF

d_gene: TRBD1
abundance: NA
j_gene: TRBJ2-1
v_gene: TRBV5-1
CDR3nt: TGCGCCAGCAGCATCGGACAGGGAGGCAATGAGCAGTTCTTC
CDR3aa: CASSIGQGGNEQFF

d_gene: NA
abundance: NA
j_gene: TRBJ2-5
v_gene: TRBV3-1/TRBV3-2
CDR3nt: TGTGCCAGCAGTCACTATATTCAGGGACCCGAGACCCAGTACTTC
CDR3aa: CASSHYIQGPETQYF

d_gene: NA
abundance: NA
j_gene: TRBJ1-1
v_gene: TRBV2
CDR3nt: TGTGCCAGCAGTAAATCTGTTGAAGCTTTCTTT
CDR3aa: CASSKSVEAFF

d_gene: NA
abundance: NA
j_gene: TRBJ2-3
v_gene: TRBV6-2/TRBV6-3
CDR3nt: TGTGCCAGCAGCCGTGACGCGGGTACGCAGTATTTT
CDR3aa: CASSRDAGTQYF

d_gene: TRBD1
abundance: NA
j_gene: TRBJ1-5
v_gene: TRBV19
CDR3nt: TGTGCCAGTAGTACGACCCAACGCTACAGGGGGGGTCAGCCCCAGCATTTT
CDR3aa: CASSTTQRYRGGQPQHF

d_gene: NA
abundance: NA
j_gene: TRBJ2-3
v_gene: TRBV6-2/TRBV6-3
CDR3nt: TGTGCCAGCAGTTACTTGGCCAGGGGCGCAGATACGCAGTATTTT
CDR3aa: CASSYLARGADTQYF

d_gene: NA
abundance: NA
j_gene: TRBJ2-7
v_gene: TRBV28
CDR3nt: TGTGCCAGCAGATTCCGGACACAGGGAGGGTCCTACGAGCAGTACTTC
CDR3aa: CASRFRTQGGSYEQYF

d_gene: NA
abundance: few
j_gene: TRBJ1-1
v_gene: TRBV7-9
CDR3nt: TGTGCCAGCAGCTTTGTGGCAGGAGACTCCCTTAAGACTGAAGCTTTCTTT
CDR3aa: CASSFVAGDSLKTEAFF

d_gene: NA
abundance: once
j_gene: TRBJ2-3
v_gene: TRBV5-5
CDR3nt: TGTGCCAGCAGCTTGGCGGGGGTTGGAGATACGCAGTATTTT
CDR3aa: CASSLAGVGDTQYF

d_gene: NA
abundance: NA
j_gene: TRBJ2-6
v_gene: TRBV6-2/TRBV6-3
CDR3nt: TGTGCCAGCAGTTACTCGCTAACTATGATTGGCGGGGCCAACGTCCTGACTTTC
CDR3aa: CASSYSLTMIGGANVLTF

d_gene: NA
abundance: few
j_gene: TRBJ2-1
v_gene: TRBV5-6
CDR3nt: TGTGCCAGCAGCTTGGAGTCCAGCAATGAGCAGTTCTTC
CDR3aa: CASSLESSNEQFF

d_gene: NA
abundance: once
j_gene: TRBJ1-2
v_gene: TRBV24-1
CDR3nt: TGTGCCACCAGGTGCCGGGGGGTTAATGGCTACACCTTC
CDR3aa: CATRCRGVNGYTF

d_gene: TRBD1
abundance: NA
j_gene: TRBJ2-6
v_gene: TRBV19
CDR3nt: TGTGCCAGTAGTTTGACAGGGACTGGGGCCAACGTCCTGACTTTC
CDR3aa: CASSLTGTGANVLTF

d_gene: NA
abundance: many
j_gene: TRBJ2-1
v_gene: TRBV7-9
CDR3nt: TGTGCCAGCAGCCCCGGACCCAACAATGAGCAGTTCTTC
CDR3aa: CASSPGPNNEQFF

d_gene: TRBD2
abundance: NA
j_gene: TRBJ2-1
v_gene: TRBV10-3
CDR3nt: TGTGCCATTCGCGGGGAGGGCTTGCGCTACAATGAGCAGTTCTTC
CDR3aa: CAIRGEGLRYNEQFF